This T cell receptor (beta chain) is from a study of T cell repertoires in cytomegalovirus infection (dated by TCRdb to about 2019). Background for the entire study: The HLA type of each donor mattered for the analysis, because public TCR beta signatures pointed to carriage of CMV infection along with the matching HLA type.

V lost 0 bases and J lost 5 bases; the stretch between them is 7 bases long. The CDR3 has 14 amino acids, counting the end cysteine and phenylalanine. The CDR3 DNA has 42 bases and is translated from base 1. According to the germline V gene (reference sequence), CDR1 reads LNHNV and CDR2 reads YYDKDF. On the study overall, not on this receptor specifically: The ex vivo response was dominated by HLA-C-restricted CMV-specific TCR beta clonotypes, which also provided the single most frequent clonotype in two of eight donors. Cumulative frequency of public TCR beta family members discriminated carriers of CMV infection plus the relevant HLA type in this cohort and an independent roughly 350-donor cohort.

The table lists this clonotype with a few counts. What antigen it recognizes has not been identified. No much larger clone is present one base from it, and per-base qualities are unavailable. Data came from an Illumina HiSeq 1500. TCRdb reran the public reads through fastp at Q25 and MiXCR, keeping productive beta chains. Each entry merges the rows of one CDR3 protein and shows their most common DNA and genes. The sample table records roughly 500,000 distinct CDR3 sequences; 16% of these occur just once. Under 30% of the sample is held by the ten biggest clonotypes. Input material: CD8+ T cells from PBMCs. This TCR was recovered from a human donor in good health (CMV status not recorded). Some clones in this sample may be carry-over from other donors' samples. The chain is assembled from TRBV15 and TRBJ2-2; there is no confident call for the D gene. The CDR3 region has the sequence CATSREGRTGELFF. In nucleotide form, the sequence is TGTGCCACCAGCAGAGAAGGACGTACCGGGGAGCTGTTTTTT.